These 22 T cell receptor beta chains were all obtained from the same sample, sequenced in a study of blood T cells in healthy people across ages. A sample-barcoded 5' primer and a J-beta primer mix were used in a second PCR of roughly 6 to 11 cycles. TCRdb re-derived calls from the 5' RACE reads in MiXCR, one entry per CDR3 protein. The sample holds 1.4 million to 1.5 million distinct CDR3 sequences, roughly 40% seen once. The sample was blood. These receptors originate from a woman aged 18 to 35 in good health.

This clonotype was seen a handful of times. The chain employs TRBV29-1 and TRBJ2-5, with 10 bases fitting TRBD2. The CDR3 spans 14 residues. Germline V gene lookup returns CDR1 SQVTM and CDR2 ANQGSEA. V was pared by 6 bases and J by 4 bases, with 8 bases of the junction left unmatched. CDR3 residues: CSVKAGGIRETQYF. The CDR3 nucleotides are TGCAGCGTCAAAGCGGGAGGGATTAGAGAGACCCAGTACTTC. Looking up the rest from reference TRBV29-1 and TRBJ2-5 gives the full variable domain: SAVISQKPSRDICQRGTSLTIQCQVDSQVTMMFWYRQQPGQSLTLIATANQGSEATYESGFVIDKFPISRPNLTFSTLTVSNMSPEDSSIYLCSVKAGGIRETQYFGPGTRLLVL.

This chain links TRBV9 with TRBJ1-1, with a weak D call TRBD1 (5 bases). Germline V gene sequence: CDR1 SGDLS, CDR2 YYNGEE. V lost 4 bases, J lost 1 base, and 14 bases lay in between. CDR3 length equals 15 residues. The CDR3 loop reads CASSTPGRPNTEAFF. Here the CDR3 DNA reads TGTGCCAGCAGCACCCCGGGACGGCCGAACACTGAAGCTTTCTTT.

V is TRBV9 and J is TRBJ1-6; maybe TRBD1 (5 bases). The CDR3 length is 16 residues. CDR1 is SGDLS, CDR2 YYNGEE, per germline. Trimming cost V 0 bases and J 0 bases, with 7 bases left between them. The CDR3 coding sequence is TGTGCCAGCAGCGTAGACAGGAGCTCCTATAATTCACCCCTCCACTTT. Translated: CASSVDRSSYNSPLHF.

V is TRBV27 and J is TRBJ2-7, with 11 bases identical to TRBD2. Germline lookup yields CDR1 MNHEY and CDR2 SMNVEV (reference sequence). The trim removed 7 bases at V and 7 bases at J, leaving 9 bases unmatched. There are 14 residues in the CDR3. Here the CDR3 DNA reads TGTGCCAGCACCCGACTAGCGGGAAGGAATGAGCAGTACTTC. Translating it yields CASTRLAGRNEQYF.

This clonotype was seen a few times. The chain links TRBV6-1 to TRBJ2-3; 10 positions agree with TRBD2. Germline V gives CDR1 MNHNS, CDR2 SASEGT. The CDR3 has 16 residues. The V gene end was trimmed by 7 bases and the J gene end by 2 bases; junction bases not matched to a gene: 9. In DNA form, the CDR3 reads TGTGCCAGCACGATCGGACTAGCGGTAACCACAGATACGCAGTATTTT. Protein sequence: CASTIGLAVTTDTQYF.

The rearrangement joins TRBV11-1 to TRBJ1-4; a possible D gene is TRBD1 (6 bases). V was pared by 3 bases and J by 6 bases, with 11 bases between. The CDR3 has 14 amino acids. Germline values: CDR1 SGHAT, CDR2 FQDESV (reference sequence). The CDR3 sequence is CASSFGGGDEKLFF. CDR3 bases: TGTGCCAGCAGCTTTGGAGGGGGTGATGAAAAACTGTTTTTT. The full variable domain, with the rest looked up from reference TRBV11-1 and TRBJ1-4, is EAEVAQSPRYKITEKSQAVAFWCDPISGHATLYWYRQILGQGPELLVQFQDESVVDDSQLPKDRFSAERLKGVDSTLKIQPAELGDSAMYLCASSFGGGDEKLFFGSGTQLSVL.

The CDR3 DNA reads TGTGCCAGCAGCCCAGGACTAGCTGCGGGAAGCAATGAGCAGTTCTTC. This encodes CASSPGLAAGSNEQFF. J is TRBJ2-1 and V is TRBV7-3; 8 bases are shared with TRBD2. Germline CDR1 SGHTA, CDR2 FQGTGA. The CDR3 length is 16 residues. J gave up 6 bases and V 5 bases, and 12 bases lay outside the gene matches.

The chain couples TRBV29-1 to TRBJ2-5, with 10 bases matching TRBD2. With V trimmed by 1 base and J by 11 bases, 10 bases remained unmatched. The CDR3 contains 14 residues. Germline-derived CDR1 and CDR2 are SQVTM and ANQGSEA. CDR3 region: CSVEAGAGGVEQYF. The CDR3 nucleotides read TGCAGCGTTGAAGCCGGAGCGGGAGGGGTTGAGCAGTACTTC. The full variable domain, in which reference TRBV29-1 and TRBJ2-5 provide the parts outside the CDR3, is SAVISQKPSRDICQRGTSLTIQCQVDSQVTMMFWYRQQPGQSLTLIATANQGSEATYESGFVIDKFPISRPNLTFSTLTVSNMSPEDSSIYLCSVEAGAGGVEQYFGPGTRLLVL.

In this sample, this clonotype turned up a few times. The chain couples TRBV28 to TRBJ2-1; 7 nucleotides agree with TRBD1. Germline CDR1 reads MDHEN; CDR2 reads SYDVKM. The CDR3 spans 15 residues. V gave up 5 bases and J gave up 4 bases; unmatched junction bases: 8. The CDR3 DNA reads TGTGCCAGCAGTCTTCCACCGGGACAGTACAATGAGCAGTTCTTC. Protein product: CASSLPPGQYNEQFF.

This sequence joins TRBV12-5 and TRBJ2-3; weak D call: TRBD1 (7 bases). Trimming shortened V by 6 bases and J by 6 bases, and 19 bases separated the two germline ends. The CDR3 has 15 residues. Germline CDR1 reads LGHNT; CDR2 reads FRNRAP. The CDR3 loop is CASGPPGPGGDTQYF. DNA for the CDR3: TGTGCTAGTGGCCCGCCCGGGCCAGGGGGGGATACGCAGTATTTT.

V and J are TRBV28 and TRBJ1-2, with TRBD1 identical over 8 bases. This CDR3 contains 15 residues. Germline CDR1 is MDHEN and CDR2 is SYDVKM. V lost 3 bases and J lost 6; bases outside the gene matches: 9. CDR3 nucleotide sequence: TGTGCCAGCAGTTTCTCAGGGGGCTCGGGCGATGGCTACACCTTC. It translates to CASSFSGGSGDGYTF.

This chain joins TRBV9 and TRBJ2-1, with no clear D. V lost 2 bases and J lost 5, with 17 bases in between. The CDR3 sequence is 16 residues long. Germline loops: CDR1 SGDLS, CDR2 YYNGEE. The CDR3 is CASSVGHVKSHNEQFF. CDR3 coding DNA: TGTGCCAGCAGCGTGGGTCACGTCAAGAGTCACAATGAGCAGTTCTTC.

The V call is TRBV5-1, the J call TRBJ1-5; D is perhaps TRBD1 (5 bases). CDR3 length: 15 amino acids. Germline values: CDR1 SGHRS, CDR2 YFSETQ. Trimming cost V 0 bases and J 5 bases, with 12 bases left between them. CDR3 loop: CASSLGGGGDQPQHF. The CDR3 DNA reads TGCGCCAGCAGCTTGGGAGGCGGGGGAGATCAGCCCCAGCATTTT. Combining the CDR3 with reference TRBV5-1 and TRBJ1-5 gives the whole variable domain KAGVTQTPRYLIKTRGQQVTLSCSPISGHRSVSWYQQTPGQGLQFLFEYFSETQRNKGNFPGRFSGRQFSNSRSEMNVSTLELGDSALYLCASSLGGGGDQPQHFGDGTRLSIL.

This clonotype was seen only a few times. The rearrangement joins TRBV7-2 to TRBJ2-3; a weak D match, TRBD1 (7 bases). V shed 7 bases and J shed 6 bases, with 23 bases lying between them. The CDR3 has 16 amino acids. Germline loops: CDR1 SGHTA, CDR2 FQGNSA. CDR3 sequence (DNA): TGTGCCAGCACCCTAAGGGGGCGGGGAAACACGGATACGCAGTATTTT. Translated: CASTLRGRGNTDTQYF.

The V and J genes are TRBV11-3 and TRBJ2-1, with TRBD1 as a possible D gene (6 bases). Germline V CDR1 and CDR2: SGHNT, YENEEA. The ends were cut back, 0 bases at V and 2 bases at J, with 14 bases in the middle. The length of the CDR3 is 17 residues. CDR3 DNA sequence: TGTGCCAGCAGCTTAGATCCAGGGGAGAGGCCCTACAATGAGCAGTTCTTC. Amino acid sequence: CASSLDPGERPYNEQFF.

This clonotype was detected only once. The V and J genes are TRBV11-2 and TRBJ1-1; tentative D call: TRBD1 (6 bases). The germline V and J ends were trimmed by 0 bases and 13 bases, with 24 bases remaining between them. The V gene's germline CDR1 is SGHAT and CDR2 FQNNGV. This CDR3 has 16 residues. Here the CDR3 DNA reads TGTGCCAGCAGCTTAGATCCGAGACCGGGACACCTCAGAATTTTCTTT. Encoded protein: CASSLDPRPGHLRIFF.

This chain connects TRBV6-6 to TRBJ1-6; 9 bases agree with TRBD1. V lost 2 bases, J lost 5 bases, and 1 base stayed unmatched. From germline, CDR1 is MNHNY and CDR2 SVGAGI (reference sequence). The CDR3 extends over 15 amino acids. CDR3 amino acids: CASSYGTGNNSPLHF. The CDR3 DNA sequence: TGTGCCAGCAGTTACGGGACAGGGAATAATTCACCCCTCCACTTT.

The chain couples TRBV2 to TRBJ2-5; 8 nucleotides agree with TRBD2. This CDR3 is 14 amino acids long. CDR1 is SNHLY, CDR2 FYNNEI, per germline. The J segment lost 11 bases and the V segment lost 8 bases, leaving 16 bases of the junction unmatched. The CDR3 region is CASVQRGSYNEQYF. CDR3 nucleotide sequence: TGTGCCAGCGTCCAGCGGGGGTCCTACAATGAGCAGTACTTC. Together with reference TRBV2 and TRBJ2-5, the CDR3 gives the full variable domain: EPEVTQTPSHQVTQMGQEVILRCVPISNHLYFYWYRQILGQKVEFLVSFYNNEISEKSEIFDDQFSVERPDGSNFTLKIRSTKLEDSAMYFCASVQRGSYNEQYFGPGTRLLVL.

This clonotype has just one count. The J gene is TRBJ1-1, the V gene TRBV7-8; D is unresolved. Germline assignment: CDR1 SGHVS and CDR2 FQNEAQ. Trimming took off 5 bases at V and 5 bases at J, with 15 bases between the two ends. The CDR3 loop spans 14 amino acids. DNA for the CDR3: TGTGCCAGCAGCATCGACCCTTTAGGAACTGAAGCTTTCTTT. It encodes CASSIDPLGTEAFF.

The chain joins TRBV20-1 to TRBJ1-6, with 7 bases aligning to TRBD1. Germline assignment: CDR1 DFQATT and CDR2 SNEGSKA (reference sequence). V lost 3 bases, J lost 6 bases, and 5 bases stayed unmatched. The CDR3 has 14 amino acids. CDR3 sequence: CSASGQGGNSPLHF. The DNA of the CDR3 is TGCAGTGCTAGTGGGCAGGGGGGTAATTCACCCCTCCACTTT.

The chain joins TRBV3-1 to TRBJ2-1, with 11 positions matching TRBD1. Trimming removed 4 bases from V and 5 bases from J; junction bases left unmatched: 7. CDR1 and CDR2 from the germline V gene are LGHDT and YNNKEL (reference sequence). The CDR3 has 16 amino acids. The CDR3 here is CASSPWGTGGNNEQFF. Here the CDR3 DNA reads TGTGCCAGCAGCCCCTGGGGGACAGGGGGAAACAATGAGCAGTTCTTC.

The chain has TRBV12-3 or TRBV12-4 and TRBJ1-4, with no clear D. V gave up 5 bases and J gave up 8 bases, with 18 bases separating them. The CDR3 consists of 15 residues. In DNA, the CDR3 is TGTGCCAGCAGTACCCGGGCCAGTGTTGGGGAAAAACTGTTTTTT. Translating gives CASSTRASVGEKLFF.